This record concerns one TCR beta chain sequence. The authors' processing: Estimated nucleated cell counts came from reference gene primer amplification. Profiled with immunoSEQ multiplex PCR; TCRdb holds only in-frame clones, not every one. V and J calls and clone size are as listed in that table; D and trimming were resolved from the DNA. The sample holds a few hundred thousand clones, more than 80% seen once. This entry is derived from a study of blood T cell repertoires in COVID-19. The overall study: Acute and convalescent COVID-19 specimens originated in the United States, Italy and Spain. T cells, B-cell-depleted T cells, or PBMCs provided the cDNA or gDNA that served as material.

Per the germline V gene, CDR1 is SGHRS and CDR2 is YFSETQ. The CDR3 length is 15 residues. The V segment lost 3 bases and the J segment 2 bases; nucleotides outside the gene matches: 4. Material for sequencing was peripheral blood. The sequence came from a man aged 18-30 years who had recovered from COVID-19. The chain combines TRBV5-1 with TRBJ2-1, with 8 positions matching TRBD1. CDR3 nucleotides: TGCGCCAGCAGCTCCCCGGACAGGGCCTACAATGAGCAGTTCTTC. It is translated as CASSSPDRAYNEQFF.